This section outlines one TCR beta chain sequence together with its context. Measured with immunoSEQ multiplex PCR; TCRdb has only the in-frame clones, and not every one. The data hold 400,000 to 450,000 clones, with 80% to 95% observed a single time. Which cohort a participant joined came from the clinical history participants gave. This sample is drawn from a study of blood T cell repertoires in COVID-19. Study-level background: The study drew acute and convalescent COVID-19 samples from the United States, Italy and Spain.

Germline values: CDR1 MNHEY, CDR2 SVGAGI. After removal of 6 bases from V and 11 bases from J, the junction contained 9 bases not matched to a gene. The length of the CDR3 is 14 residues. Sequencing was performed on PBMCs or T cells enriched from blood (not recorded which). This TCR came from a man between 18 and 29 years old who had recovered from COVID-19. The chain is built from TRBV6-5 and TRBJ2-7; TRBD2 agrees at 14 bases. CDR3 sequence reads: CASRSGTSGGRKYF. Here the CDR3 DNA reads TGTGCCAGCAGGTCCGGGACTAGCGGGGGACGGAAGTACTTC.